These 6 T cell receptor beta chains originate from one sample sequenced in a study of spatial heterogeneity in lung cancer. Regarding the study as a whole: Expanded intratumoral alpha and beta TCR counts tracked tumor mutation counts.

TCRdb ran MiXCR on the 5' RACE reads and lists one entry per CDR3 protein. The table has around 18,000 distinct CDR3 sequences, 5% to 7% seen once. Their antigens remain unidentified. Time point in this sample: sample taken at primary tumor resection. This material consisted of lung tumor tissue, taken at surgery. The receptors originated from a female donor with early-stage non-small cell lung cancer.

There are many counts of this clonotype. The chain combines TRBV4-1 with TRBJ2-6; no definite D call. The CDR3 covers 14 residues. Trimming stripped 3 bases from V and 0 bases from J, with 3 bases between. Germline CDR1 and CDR2: MGHRA and YSYEKL. The CDR3 reads CASSHTSGANVLTF. The CDR3 DNA reads TGCGCCAGCAGCCACACCTCTGGGGCCAACGTCCTGACTTTC.

This clonotype was seen at least ten times. The chain uses TRBV20-1 and TRBJ2-7; 11 nucleotides align to TRBD2. V gave up 5 bases and J gave up 4 bases; unmatched junction bases: 7. The CDR3 is 14 amino acids. Germline V gene data show CDR1 as DFQATT and CDR2 as SNEGSKA (reference sequence). In DNA, the CDR3 is TGCAGTGCTGATCCTAGCGGGAGGAGGTACGAGCAGTACTTC. This encodes CSADPSGRRYEQYF.

Regarding this clonotype: This may stem from a read error, because a much larger clone lies one nucleotide away. The V and J genes are TRBV6-2 or TRBV6-3 and TRBJ2-1; unclear D gene. Germline CDR1 and CDR2: MNHEY and SVGEGT. The CDR3 has 12 residues. The DNA of the CDR3 is TGTGCCAGCAGTTACCTTACTTATGAGCAGTCCTTC. It is translated as CASSYLTYEQSF.

A note on this clonotype: Being one base from a much bigger clone, this may be a read error. CDR3 region: CASSRLSQRTYEQYF. The CDR3 DNA sequence: TGTGCCAGCAGCAGACTTAGCCAGAGAACGTACGAGCAGTACTTC. V is TRBV11-2 and J is TRBJ2-7, with D unresolved. This CDR3 contains 15 residues. Germline V gene sequence: CDR1 SGHAT, CDR2 FQNNGV. The V end lost 5 bases, the J end lost 4 bases, and 18 bases lay between the germline ends. Full variable domain (remainder filled in from reference TRBV11-2 and TRBJ2-7): EAGVAQSPRYKIIEKRQSVAFWCNPISGHATLYWYQQILGQGPKLLIQFQNNGVVDDSQLPKDRFSAERLKGVDSTLKIQPAKLEDSAVYLCASSRLSQRTYEQYFGPGTRLTVT.

The chain has TRBV6-1 and TRBJ2-3; tentatively, D is TRBD1 or TRBD2 (5 bases each). The germline V gene encodes CDR1 MNHNS and CDR2 SASEGT. This CDR3 spans 13 amino acids. V gave up 3 bases and J gave up 8 bases, with 12 bases separating them. As DNA, the CDR3 is TGTGCCAGCAGTGATGGACTGGGGCTTACGCAGTATTTT. Translated: CASSDGLGLTQYF.

This clonotype was detected ten times or more. The rearrangement uses TRBV27 and TRBJ2-1; TRBD1 is a possible D gene (7 bases). Trimming stripped 5 bases from V and 7 bases from J, with 18 bases between. Germline CDR1 and CDR2: MNHEY and SMNVEV (reference sequence). The CDR3 extends over 15 amino acids. The CDR3 sequence: CASSRGRGVGNEQFF. The CDR3 coding sequence is TGTGCCAGCAGTAGGGGCAGGGGGGTAGGAAATGAGCAGTTCTTC.